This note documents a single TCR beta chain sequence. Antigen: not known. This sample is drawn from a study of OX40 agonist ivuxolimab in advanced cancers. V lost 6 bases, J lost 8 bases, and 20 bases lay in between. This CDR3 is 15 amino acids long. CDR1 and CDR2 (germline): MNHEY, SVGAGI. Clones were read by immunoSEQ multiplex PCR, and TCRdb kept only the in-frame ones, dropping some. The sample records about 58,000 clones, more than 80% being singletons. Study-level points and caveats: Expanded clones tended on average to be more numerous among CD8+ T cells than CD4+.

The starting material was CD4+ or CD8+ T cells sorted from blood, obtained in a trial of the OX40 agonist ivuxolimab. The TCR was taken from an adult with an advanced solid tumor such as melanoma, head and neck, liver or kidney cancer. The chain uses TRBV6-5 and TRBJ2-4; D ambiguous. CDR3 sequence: CASRPHANIGDIQYF. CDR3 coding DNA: TGTGCCAGCAGACCACATGCCAATATTGGGGACATTCAGTACTTC.